This T cell receptor beta chain is from a study of Graves' ophthalmopathy and Graves' hyperthyroidism. Findings of the study overall: A majority of expanded thyroid clonotypes exceeding 0.001 frequency were likewise present in blood.

In its sample, this clonotype was seen many times. Its specificity is not known. Investigators amplified TCR beta CDR3 regions from RNA transcripts. HTBI-primed first-round RT-PCR preceded second-round multiplex PCR. From the multiplex PCR reads, TCRdb called clonotypes with MiXCR, one entry per CDR3 protein. The sample includes about 410,000 distinct CDR3 sequences, approximately 16% seen only once; the top ten take 1.5% to 2%. CDR1 is SGHRS, CDR2 YFSETQ, per germline. The CDR3 length is 14 residues. V lost 7 bases and J 5 bases, leaving 18 bases between the germline ends. The study enrolled ophthalmopathy donors with moderate-to-severe activity, CAS ≥3, NOSPECS ≥4 and duration under 3 months. Uncontrolled infections, other autoimmune diseases, pregnancy or lactation barred patients from enrollment. Orbital computed tomography and thyroid ultrasound, along with TRAb, serum thyroxine and clinical symptoms, underpinned diagnosis.

V usage is TRBV5-1 and J usage is TRBJ1-1; a possible D gene is TRBD1 (6 bases). Sample: peripheral blood. The sequence was collected from a woman aged 18-29 years with Graves' ophthalmopathy. CDR3 protein: CASCLTGGFTEAFF. The CDR3 coding sequence is TGCGCCAGCTGCCTCACCGGGGGCTTTACTGAAGCTTTCTTT. The entire variable domain, with the rest obtained from reference TRBV5-1 and TRBJ1-1, is as follows: KAGVTQTPRYLIKTRGQQVTLSCSPISGHRSVSWYQQTPGQGLQFLFEYFSETQRNKGNFPGRFSGRQFSNSRSEMNVSTLELGDSALYLCASCLTGGFTEAFFGQGTRLTVV.